A selection of T cell receptor beta chains follows, all from one sample in a study of blood T cell repertoires in COVID-19. Profiling relied on immunoSEQ multiplex PCR, and the TCRdb table lists in-frame clones only, not all of them. The sample shows tens of thousands of clones, 76% of them seen only once. The sequenced sample was peripheral blood. The receptors were gathered from a man in his 60s with COVID-19, enrolled during active disease. CDR3s include the opening cysteine and the closing phenylalanine or tryptophan. The D gene is left open where the match is weak. Size is stated for part of the rows, as once, few or many counts, or as a class when the clone is expanded.

D	V	J	size	CDR3	DNA
TRBD2	TRBV23-1	TRBJ2-4	.	CASRGWRGMAKNIQYF	TGCGCCAGCAGGGGGTGGCGGGGGATGGCCAAAAACATTCAGTACTTC
TRBD2	TRBV5-4	TRBJ2-1	.	CASTGDYYSNEQFF	TGTGCCAGCACCGGGGACTACTATTCAAATGAGCAGTTCTTC
TRBD2	TRBV19	TRBJ2-1	.	CASSIAGRGNNEQFF	TGTGCCAGTAGTATAGCCGGGAGGGGGAACAATGAGCAGTTCTTC
.	TRBV30	TRBJ1-2	.	CAWSLQVSGGYTF	TGTGCCTGGAGTCTACAGGTATCGGGCGGCTACACCTTC
TRBD2	TRBV24-1	TRBJ2-7	.	CATSDSRLAVTDEQYF	TGTGCCACCAGTGATAGTCGACTAGCGGTTACGGACGAGCAGTACTTC
.	TRBV29-1	TRBJ2-3	.	CSVEGDNTDTQYF	TGCAGCGTTGAGGGGGACAACACAGATACGCAGTATTTT
.	TRBV30	TRBJ2-7	.	CAWSVWVGLASTYEQYF	TGTGCCTGGAGTGTATGGGTGGGTCTAGCTTCTACCTACGAGCAGTACTTC
TRBD1	TRBV19	TRBJ2-7	few	CASSSGQGYEQYF	TGTGCCAGTAGTTCGGGACAGGGCTACGAGCAGTACTTC
TRBD1	TRBV5-4	TRBJ2-5	.	CASSIQGRETQYF	TGTGCCAGCAGCATACAGGGGAGAGAGACCCAGTACTTC
.	TRBV12-3/TRBV12-4	TRBJ1-1	few	CATKRSLDTEAFF	TGTGCCACCAAGCGCTCTTTGGACACTGAAGCTTTCTTT
.	TRBV11-3	TRBJ2-1	.	CASSLGVSNEQFF	TGTGCCAGCAGCTTAGGAGTGTCGAATGAGCAGTTCTTC
TRBD2	TRBV7-2	TRBJ2-7	few	CASSSSSGSRGYEQYF	TGTGCCAGCAGCTCATCTAGCGGGAGTAGGGGGTACGAGCAGTACTTC
TRBD2	TRBV5-6	TRBJ2-7	.	CASSFPGGSYEQYF	TGTGCCAGCAGCTTCCCCGGGGGGAGCTACGAGCAGTACTTC
TRBD1	TRBV5-1	TRBJ2-5	.	CASSWGWDRDQETQYF	TGCGCCAGCAGCTGGGGCTGGGACAGGGATCAAGAGACCCAGTACTTC
.	TRBV7-3	TRBJ2-1	once	CASSLTPGTEQFF	TGTGCCAGCAGCTTAACCCCAGGCACTGAGCAGTTCTTC
.	TRBV27	TRBJ1-2	.	CASSLGLTTNYGYTF	TGTGCCAGCAGTTTGGGTCTGACAACGAACTATGGCTACACCTTC
TRBD1	TRBV6-5	TRBJ2-7	.	CASSTTTGVEQYF	TGTGCCAGCAGTACAACAACAGGGGTCGAGCAGTACTTC
.	TRBV3-1/TRBV3-2	TRBJ2-3	.	CASGVRGTDTQYF	TGTGCCAGCGGGGTCCGAGGGACAGATACGCAGTATTTT
.	TRBV6-5	TRBJ2-7	.	CASIWETNYEQYF	TGTGCCAGCATCTGGGAGACCAACTACGAGCAGTACTTC
TRBD1	TRBV9	TRBJ1-6	.	CASSFDRDNSPLHF	TGTGCCAGCAGCTTCGACAGGGATAATTCACCCCTCCACTTT
TRBD1	TRBV5-1	TRBJ2-1	.	CATGRQPGQGINEQFF	TGCGCCACGGGGAGGCAACCGGGACAGGGGATTAATGAGCAGTTCTTC
TRBD1	TRBV3-1/TRBV3-2	TRBJ1-1	.	CASSRTDRGTNTEAFF	TGTGCCAGCAGCCGTACGGACAGGGGGACGAACACTGAAGCTTTCTTT
TRBD1	TRBV27	TRBJ2-7	few	CASSLRTGGYEQYF	TGTGCCAGCAGTTTGCGGACAGGGGGCTACGAGCAGTACTTC
TRBD2	TRBV7-2	TRBJ2-1	.	CASSRTSGGYNEQFF	TGTGCCAGCAGCAGGACTAGCGGGGGGTACAATGAGCAGTTCTTC
TRBD2	TRBV7-9	TRBJ2-3	once	CASRGTSPTNTQYF	TGTGCCAGCAGAGGGACTAGCCCCACTAATACGCAGTATTTT
TRBD1	TRBV5-4	TRBJ1-6	.	CASSSQQGVNSPLHF	TGTGCCAGCAGCTCTCAACAGGGGGTTAATTCACCCCTCCACTTT
.	TRBV30	TRBJ1-3	.	CAWRSGGSGNTIYF	TGTGCCTGGAGAAGCGGGGGCTCTGGAAACACCATATATTTT
.	TRBV12-3/TRBV12-4	TRBJ2-3	.	CASSTSADTQYF	.
TRBD1	TRBV24-1	TRBJ2-3	.	CATSDRRDRGDPDTQYF	TGTGCCACCAGTGATCGCCGAGACAGGGGTGACCCAGATACGCAGTATTTT
.	TRBV5-5	TRBJ2-7	.	CASSPPSGTATYEQYF	TGTGCCAGCAGCCCCCCCTCTGGGACTGCGACCTACGAGCAGTACTTC
.	TRBV7-2	TRBJ2-2	.	CASSLNAGGELFF	TGTGCCAGCAGCTTAAATGCGGGCGGGGAGCTGTTTTTT
.	TRBV12-5	TRBJ2-2	.	CASGLAPGELFF	TGTGCTAGTGGTTTAGCACCCGGGGAGCTGTTTTTT
.	TRBV7-2	TRBJ2-7	.	CASSLAGVSSYEQYF	TGTGCCAGCAGCTTAGCGGGCGTAAGCTCCTACGAGCAGTACTTC
.	TRBV7-3	TRBJ2-2	.	CASSLTPLGAAGELFF	TGTGCCAGCAGCTTAACGCCACTGGGGGCCGCCGGGGAGCTGTTTTTT
TRBD1	TRBV5-1	TRBJ1-1	.	CASSTGTENTEAFF	TGCGCCAGCAGCACCGGGACAGAGAACACTGAAGCTTTCTTT
.	TRBV5-1	TRBJ2-1	.	CASSSSLGSGVYEQFF	TGCGCCAGCAGCTCCTCTTTGGGCTCCGGTGTGTATGAGCAGTTCTTC
.	TRBV5-5	TRBJ2-2	.	CASSRGGGELFF	TGTGCCAGCAGCCGGGGAGGCGGGGAGCTGTTTTTT
TRBD1	TRBV24-1	TRBJ2-1	.	CATNRQGANEQFF	TGTGCCACCAACAGACAGGGGGCTAATGAGCAGTTCTTC
.	TRBV12-3/TRBV12-4	TRBJ1-1	.	CASSNSMNTEAFF	TGTGCCAGCAGCAACTCTATGAACACTGAAGCTTTCTTT
.	TRBV21-1	TRBJ2-7	once	CASSTQDQTYEQYF	TGTGCCAGCAGCACACAGGACCAGACCTACGAGCAGTACTTC
.	TRBV18	TRBJ2-7	.	CASSGGASDTEGQYF	TGTGCCAGCTCAGGTGGGGCTAGCGACACGGAGGGGCAGTACTTC
TRBD1	TRBV5-1	TRBJ2-7	.	CASSQTGTGSVQYF	TGCGCCAGCAGCCAAACCGGGACAGGGAGTGTGCAGTACTTC
TRBD2	TRBV27	TRBJ2-3	.	CASRAPAGAGTDTQYF	TGTGCCAGCAGGGCCCCAGCGGGAGCGGGCACAGATACGCAGTATTTT